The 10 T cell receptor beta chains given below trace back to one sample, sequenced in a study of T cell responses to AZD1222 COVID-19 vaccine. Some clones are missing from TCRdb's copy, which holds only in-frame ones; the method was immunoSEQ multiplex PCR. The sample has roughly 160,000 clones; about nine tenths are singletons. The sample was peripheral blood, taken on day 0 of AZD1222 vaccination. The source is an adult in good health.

CDR3 nucleotides: TGTGCCAGCAGTTCCGCGACAGGGGCGGACACTGAAGCTTTCTTT. Its translation is CASSSATGADTEAFF. The chain joins TRBV6-1 to TRBJ1-1; 8 bases are a match to TRBD1. The germline V gene encodes CDR1 MNHNS and CDR2 SASEGT. This CDR3 spans 15 amino acids. Unmatched junction bases numbered 8, after V lost 5 bases and J lost 3 bases.

The CDR3 is CAWSAIGGISQPQHF. The CDR3 DNA reads TGTGCCTGGAGTGCCATAGGGGGGATTAGTCAGCCCCAGCATTTT. This chain joins TRBV30 and TRBJ1-5, with D maybe TRBD1 (6 bases). This CDR3 spans 15 amino acids. The germline V gene has CDR1 GTSNPN and CDR2 SVGIG (reference sequence). With 1 base removed from V and 6 bases from J, the gap between germline ends came to 16 bases.

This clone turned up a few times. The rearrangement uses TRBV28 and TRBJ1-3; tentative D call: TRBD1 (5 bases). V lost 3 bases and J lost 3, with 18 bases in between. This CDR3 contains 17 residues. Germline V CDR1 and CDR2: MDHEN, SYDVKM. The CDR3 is CASSFGVWKGDGNTIYF. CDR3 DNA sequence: TGTGCCAGCAGTTTTGGGGTGTGGAAAGGGGATGGAAACACCATATATTTT. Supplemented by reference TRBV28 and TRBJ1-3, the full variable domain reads DVKVTQSSRYLVKRTGEKVFLECVQDMDHENMFWYRQDPGLGLRLIYFSYDVKMKEKGDIPEGYSVSREKKERFSLILESASTNQTSMYLCASSFGVWKGDGNTIYFGEGSWLTVV.

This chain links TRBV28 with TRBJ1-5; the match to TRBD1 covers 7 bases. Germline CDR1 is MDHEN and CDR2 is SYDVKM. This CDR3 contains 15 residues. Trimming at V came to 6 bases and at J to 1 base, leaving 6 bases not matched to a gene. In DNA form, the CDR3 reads TGTGCCAGCAGGACAGGGATGTGGAGCAATCAGCCCCAGCATTTT. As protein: CASRTGMWSNQPQHF.

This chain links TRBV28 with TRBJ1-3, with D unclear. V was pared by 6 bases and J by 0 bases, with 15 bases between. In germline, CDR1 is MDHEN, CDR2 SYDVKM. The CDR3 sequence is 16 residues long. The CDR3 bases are TGTGCCAGCAGCCATAGTGAGCTTCTCTCTGGAAACACCATATATTTT. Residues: CASSHSELLSGNTIYF. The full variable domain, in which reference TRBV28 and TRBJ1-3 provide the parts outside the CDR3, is DVKVTQSSRYLVKRTGEKVFLECVQDMDHENMFWYRQDPGLGLRLIYFSYDVKMKEKGDIPEGYSVSREKKERFSLILESASTNQTSMYLCASSHSELLSGNTIYFGEGSWLTVV.

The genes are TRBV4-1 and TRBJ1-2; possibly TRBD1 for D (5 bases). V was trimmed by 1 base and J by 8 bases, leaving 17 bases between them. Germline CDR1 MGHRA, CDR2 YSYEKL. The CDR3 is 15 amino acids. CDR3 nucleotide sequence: TGCGCCAGCAGCCAAGGGCAGGGCCCCACCGGCGGCTACACCTTC. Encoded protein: CASSQGQGPTGGYTF.

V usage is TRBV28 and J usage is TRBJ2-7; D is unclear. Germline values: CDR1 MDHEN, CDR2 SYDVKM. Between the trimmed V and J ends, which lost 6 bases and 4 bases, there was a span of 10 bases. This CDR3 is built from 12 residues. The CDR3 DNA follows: TGTGCCAGCAGCCGTATCGGTTACGAGCAGTACTTC. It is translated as CASSRIGYEQYF. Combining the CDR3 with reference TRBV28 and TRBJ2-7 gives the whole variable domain DVKVTQSSRYLVKRTGEKVFLECVQDMDHENMFWYRQDPGLGLRLIYFSYDVKMKEKGDIPEGYSVSREKKERFSLILESASTNQTSMYLCASSRIGYEQYFGPGTRLTVT.

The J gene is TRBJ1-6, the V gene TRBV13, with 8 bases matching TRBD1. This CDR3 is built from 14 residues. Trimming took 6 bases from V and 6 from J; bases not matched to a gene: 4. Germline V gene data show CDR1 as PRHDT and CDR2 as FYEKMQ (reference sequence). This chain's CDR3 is CASSVQGGNSPLHF. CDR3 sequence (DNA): TGTGCCAGCAGTGTACAGGGGGGTAATTCACCCCTCCACTTT.

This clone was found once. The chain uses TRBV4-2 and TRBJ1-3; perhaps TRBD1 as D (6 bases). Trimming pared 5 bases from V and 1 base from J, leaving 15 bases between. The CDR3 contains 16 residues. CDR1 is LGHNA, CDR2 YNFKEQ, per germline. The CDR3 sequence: CASSSNRVGSGNTIYF. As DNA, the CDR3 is TGTGCCAGCAGCTCTAACAGGGTTGGTTCTGGAAACACCATATATTTT.

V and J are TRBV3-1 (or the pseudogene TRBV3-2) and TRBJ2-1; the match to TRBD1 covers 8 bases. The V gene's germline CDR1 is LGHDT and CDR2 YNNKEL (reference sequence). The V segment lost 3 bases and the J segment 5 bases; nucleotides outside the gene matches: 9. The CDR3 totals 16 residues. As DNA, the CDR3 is TGTGCCAGCAGCCATATATCAAACAGGGGGAACAATGAGCAGTTCTTC. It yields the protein CASSHISNRGNNEQFF.